This TCR beta chain was identified during a study of CD8 T cells in Susac syndrome (dated by TCRdb to about 2019). Study-level background: Repertoire sequencing was used to test whether CD8+ T cell activation and differentiation in Susac syndrome was antigen driven. What the authors observed across the whole study: The number of individuals in the TCR sequencing and HLA analysis was acknowledged as relatively small.

High-throughput TCR beta sequencing profiled peripheral blood CD8+ and CD4+ T cells from healthy donors, Susac syndrome patients and multiple sclerosis patients. Healthy donors were included as age- and sex-matched controls. Bulk CD8+ and CD4+ T cells were purified by magnetic negative isolation, whereas CD8+ TEMRA cells were enriched by FACS. Blood was drawn into EDTA tubes, processed within 24 hours, and PBMCs were isolated by density gradient centrifugation. PBMCs destined for TCR sequencing were cryopreserved in liquid nitrogen and later thawed in a 37 °C water bath. Purity of sorted or isolated CD4+, CD8+ and CD8+ TEMRA cells was at least 90%. A remark on this clonotype: Its antigen is unknown. Per-base quality was not reported, and no clone a single base away is much larger than it.

RNA was extracted using the RNeasy kit, and about 0.5 to 1 ug of the RNA was reverse transcribed with random hexamers. TCR beta CDR3 regions were amplified with the immunoSEQ multiplex PCR assay covering 54 Vbeta and 13 Jbeta segments. PCR amplification bias was corrected using a synthetic template baseline for primer optimization and computational correction. In the authors' own workflow: Reads were annotated to V, D and J genes per IMGT and analyzed with immunoSEQ Analyzer, keeping only productive sequences. To calculate clonality, Shannon entropy was normalized by log2 of the number of productive unique sequences and then subtracted from one. For each patient and control, public and private clones were evaluated among the 100 most prevalent clones. Susac-specific clones were defined as absent from healthy and MS cohorts, 850 to 1,300 published viral clones and other ImmuneACCESS disease sequences. TCRdb itself trimmed the public reads at Q25 with fastp, ran MiXCR and retained productive beta chains. Each entry is one CDR3 protein sequence, shown with its most common DNA and genes. The V and J calls come from TCRdb's annotation, not from the publication. The sample includes around 200,000 distinct CDR3 sequences, with approximately 95% observed a single time. Roughly 0.1% of the sample is held by the ten biggest clonotypes.

The junction shows trimming of 1 base on V and 6 bases on J, and the gene matches do not reach 4 bases of it. Reading from cysteine to phenylalanine, the CDR3 counts 14 amino acids. Of the read, only the CDR3 DNA is kept; its 42 bases are in frame from base 1. In the germline V gene (reference sequence), CDR1 corresponds to MNHEY and CDR2 to SMNVEV. The receptor was isolated from a human donor in good health. The sample taken for sequencing was CD4+ T cells from PBMCs. This receptor chain uses TRBV27 and TRBJ1-2, and 8 bases in between align with TRBD1. The CDR3 in this case is CASSLFSGGNGYTF. The DNA sequence reads TGTGCCAGCAGTTTATTCTCAGGGGGCAATGGCTACACCTTC.